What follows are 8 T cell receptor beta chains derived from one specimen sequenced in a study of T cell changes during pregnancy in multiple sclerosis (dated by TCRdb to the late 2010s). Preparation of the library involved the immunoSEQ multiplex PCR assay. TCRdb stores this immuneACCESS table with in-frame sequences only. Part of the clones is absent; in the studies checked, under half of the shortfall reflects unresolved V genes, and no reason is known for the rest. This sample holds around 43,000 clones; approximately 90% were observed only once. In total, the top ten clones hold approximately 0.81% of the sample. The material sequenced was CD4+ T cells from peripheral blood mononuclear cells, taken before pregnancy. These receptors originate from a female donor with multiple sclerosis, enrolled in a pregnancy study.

The CDR3: CASSLTVSSTQYF. The CDR3 DNA reads as TGTGCCAGCAGCTTGACGGTCTCGAGTACCCAGTACTTC. The J gene is TRBJ2-5, the V gene TRBV5-8; D not resolved. The germline gives CDR1 SGHTS, CDR2 YDEGEE. Trimming removed 1 base at V and 8 bases at J, with 12 bases between. The CDR3 extends over 13 amino acids.

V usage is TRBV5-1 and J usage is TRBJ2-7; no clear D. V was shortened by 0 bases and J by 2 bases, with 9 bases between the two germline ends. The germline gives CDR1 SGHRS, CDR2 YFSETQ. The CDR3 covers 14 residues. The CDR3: CASSLEAGPYEQYF. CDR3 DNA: TGCGCCAGCAGCTTGGAGGCAGGTCCCTACGAGCAGTACTTC.

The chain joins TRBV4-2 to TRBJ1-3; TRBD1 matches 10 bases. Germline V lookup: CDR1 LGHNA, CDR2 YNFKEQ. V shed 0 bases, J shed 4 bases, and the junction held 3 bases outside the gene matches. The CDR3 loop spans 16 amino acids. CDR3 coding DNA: TGTGCCAGCAGCCAAGAAGGGACAGGGGCCGGAAACACCATATATTTT. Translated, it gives CASSQEGTGAGNTIYF.

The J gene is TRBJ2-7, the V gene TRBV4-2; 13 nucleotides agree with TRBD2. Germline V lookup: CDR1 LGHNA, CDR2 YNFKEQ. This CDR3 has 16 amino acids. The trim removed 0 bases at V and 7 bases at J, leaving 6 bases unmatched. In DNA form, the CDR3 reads TGTGCCAGCAGCCAAGATAGGACTAGCGGGAGCTGGGAGCAGTACTTC. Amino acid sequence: CASSQDRTSGSWEQYF.

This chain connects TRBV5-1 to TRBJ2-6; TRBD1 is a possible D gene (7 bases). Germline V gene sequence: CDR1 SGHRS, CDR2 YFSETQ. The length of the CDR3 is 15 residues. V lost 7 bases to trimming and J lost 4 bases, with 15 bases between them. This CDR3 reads CASGKGAGGANVLTF. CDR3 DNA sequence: TGCGCCAGCGGCAAGGGGGCGGGAGGGGCCAACGTCCTGACTTTC.

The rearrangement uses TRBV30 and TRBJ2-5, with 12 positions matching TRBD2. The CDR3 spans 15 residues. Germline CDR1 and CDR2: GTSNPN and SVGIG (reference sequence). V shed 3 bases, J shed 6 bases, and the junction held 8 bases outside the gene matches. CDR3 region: CAWSELAGGVQTQYF. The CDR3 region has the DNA TGTGCCTGGAGCGAACTAGCGGGAGGTGTCCAGACCCAGTACTTC.

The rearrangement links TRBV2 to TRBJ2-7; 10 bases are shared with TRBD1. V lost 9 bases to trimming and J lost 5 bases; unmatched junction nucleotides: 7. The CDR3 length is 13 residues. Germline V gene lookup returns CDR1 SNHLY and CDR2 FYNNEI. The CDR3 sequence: CARRQGASDEQYF. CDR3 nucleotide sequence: TGTGCCAGGAGACAGGGGGCGAGCGACGAGCAGTACTTC.

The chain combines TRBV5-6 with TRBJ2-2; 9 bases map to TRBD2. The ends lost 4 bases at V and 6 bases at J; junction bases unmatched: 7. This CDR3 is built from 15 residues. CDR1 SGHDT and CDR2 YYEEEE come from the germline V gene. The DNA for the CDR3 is TGTGCCAGCAGCATTGGACCTAGCGGGGCCGGGGAGCTGTTTTTT. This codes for CASSIGPSGAGELFF. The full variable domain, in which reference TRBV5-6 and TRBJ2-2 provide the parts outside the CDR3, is DAGVTQSPTHLIKTRGQQVTLRCSPKSGHDTVSWYQQALGQGPQFIFQYYEEEERQRGNFPDRFSGHQFPNYSSELNVNALLLGDSALYLCASSIGPSGAGELFFGEGSRLTVL.